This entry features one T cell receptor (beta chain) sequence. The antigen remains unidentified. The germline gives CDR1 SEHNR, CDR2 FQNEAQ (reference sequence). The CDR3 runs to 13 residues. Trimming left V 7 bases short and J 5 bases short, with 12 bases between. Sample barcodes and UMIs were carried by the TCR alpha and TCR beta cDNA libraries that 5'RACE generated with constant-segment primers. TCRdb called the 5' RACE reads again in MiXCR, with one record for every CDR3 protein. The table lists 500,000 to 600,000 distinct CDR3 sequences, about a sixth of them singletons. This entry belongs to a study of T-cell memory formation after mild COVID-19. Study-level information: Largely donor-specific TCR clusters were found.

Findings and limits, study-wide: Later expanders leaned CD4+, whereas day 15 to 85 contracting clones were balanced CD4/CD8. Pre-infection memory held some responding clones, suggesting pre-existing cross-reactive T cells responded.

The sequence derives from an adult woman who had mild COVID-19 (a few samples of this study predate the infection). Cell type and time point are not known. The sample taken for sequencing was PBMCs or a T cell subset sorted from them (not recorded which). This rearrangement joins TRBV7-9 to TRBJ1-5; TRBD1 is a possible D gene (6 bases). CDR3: CASIGQRDQPQHF. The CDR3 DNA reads TGTGCCAGCATAGGACAGCGAGATCAGCCCCAGCATTTT.